The next 22 T cell receptor beta chains were all read from a single sample in a study of blood T cell repertoires in COVID-19. Some clones are missing from TCRdb's copy, which holds only in-frame ones; the method was immunoSEQ multiplex PCR. The repertoire holds 200,000 or so clones, more than 85% seen once, with 3% in the top ten. The sample taken for sequencing was peripheral blood. The source of these receptors is a man aged 55 to 70 with acute or convalescent COVID-19.

The chain carries TRBV10-3 and TRBJ1-1; D is perhaps TRBD1 (6 bases). V was trimmed by 2 bases and J by 2 bases, leaving 9 bases between them. Germline V gives CDR1 ENHRY, CDR2 SYGVKD. The CDR3 covers 14 residues. The CDR3 protein is CAISERGHNTEAFF. CDR3 coding DNA: TGTGCCATCAGTGAGCGGGGACATAACACTGAAGCTTTCTTT.

The table lists this clone with a count of one. This chain connects TRBV5-1 to TRBJ2-1; 7 bases agree with TRBD1. The CDR3 has 16 residues. Looked up from germline, CDR1 is SGHRS and CDR2 is YFSETQ. V dropped 4 bases and J dropped 6; count of bases not matched to a gene: 13. DNA of the CDR3: TGCGCCAGCAGCCGGACCACAGGGTCAGGGGGCAATGAGCAGTTCTTC. Its protein is CASSRTTGSGGNEQFF.

The chain combines TRBV5-6 with TRBJ2-7; 8 bases line up with TRBD1. Germline trimming cut 4 bases from V and 2 bases from J; bases unmatched to any gene: 8. The CDR3 totals 15 residues. The V gene's germline CDR1 is SGHDT and CDR2 YYEEEE. CDR3 protein: CASSPLGQETYEQYF. DNA of the CDR3: TGTGCCAGCAGCCCCCTGGGACAGGAGACCTACGAGCAGTACTTC.

The chain uses TRBV6-5 and TRBJ1-6; D is undetermined. The CDR3 has 13 amino acids. Germline loops: CDR1 MNHEY, CDR2 SVGAGI. V lost 4 bases, J lost 9 bases, and 10 bases lay in between. CDR3 nucleotide sequence: TGTGCCAGCAGTTCCCCCCCGGGTTCACCCCTCCACTTT. Translated, it gives CASSSPPGSPLHF.

This clone appeared a single time. This chain links TRBV21-1 with TRBJ2-3; TRBD1, as called in the table, went unchecked against the DNA. TRBV21-1 is a known pseudogene. The CDR3 contains 16 residues. The CDR3 coding sequence is TGTGCCAGCAGCAAGGTGGGACAGCCTAGGACAGATACGCAGTATTTT. Translated: CASSKVGQPRTDTQYF.

This clone was counted only a few times. The chain has TRBV21-1 and TRBJ2-1; the table gives TRBD2 as D, unverified against the DNA. TRBV21-1 is a documented pseudogene. The CDR3 has 12 residues. The CDR3 DNA is TGTGCCAGCAGCAACTACCGAGGGGAGCAGTTCTTC. Encoded protein: CASSNYRGEQFF.

V gene TRBV2 combines with J gene TRBJ1-5, with 8 bases aligning to TRBD1. The CDR3 has 15 residues. V gave up 4 bases and J gave up 1 base; unmatched junction bases: 3. CDR1 is SNHLY and CDR2 is FYNNEI in the germline V gene. The chain's CDR3 is CASSGQGASNQPQHF. Here the CDR3 DNA reads TGTGCCAGCAGTGGTCAGGGGGCGAGCAATCAGCCCCAGCATTTT.

The chain uses TRBV5-6 and TRBJ2-5, with D possibly TRBD1 on 6 matching bases. Looked up from germline, CDR1 is SGHDT and CDR2 is YYEEEE. There are 12 residues in the CDR3. Trimming cost V 4 bases and J 5 bases, with 9 bases left between them. The CDR3: CASSLGAETQYF. Here the CDR3 DNA reads TGTGCCAGCAGCCTGGGGGCGGAGACCCAGTACTTC.

This sequence joins TRBV28 and TRBJ1-5, with TRBD1 matching over 10 bases. J lost 6 bases, V lost 6 bases, and 5 bases had no gene match. The CDR3 covers 14 residues. Germline CDR1 is MDHEN and CDR2 is SYDVKM. CDR3 coding DNA: TGTGCCAGCAGCCGACAGGGGGCAGGTCAGCCCCAGCATTTT. It yields the protein CASSRQGAGQPQHF.

The chain recombines TRBV6-6 with TRBJ2-1; 9 bases agree with TRBD1. V gave up 2 bases and J gave up 7 bases; unmatched junction bases: 6. The germline CDR1 and CDR2 sequences are MNHNY and SVGAGI (reference sequence). The CDR3 has 15 amino acids. This CDR3 is CASSYEGTGQNEQFF. Here the CDR3 DNA reads TGTGCCAGCAGTTACGAAGGGACAGGGCAAAATGAGCAGTTCTTC.

The V gene is TRBV11-1, the J gene TRBJ2-3; perhaps TRBD2 as D (5 bases). The CDR3 runs 15 residues. CDR1 is SGHAT, CDR2 FQDESV, per germline (reference sequence). The V end was cut by 3 bases, the J end by 2 bases, with 12 bases between. CDR3 nucleotide sequence: TGTGCCAGCAGCTTTAGCGCATTATCCACAGATACGCAGTATTTT. It is translated as CASSFSALSTDTQYF.

The chain uses TRBV11-2 and TRBJ2-3, with D perhaps matching TRBD1 (6 bases). The CDR3 totals 16 residues. The V gene lost 2 bases and the J gene lost 0 bases, with 12 bases spanning the gap. Looked up from germline, CDR1 is SGHAT and CDR2 is FQNNGV. The CDR3 DNA sequence: TGTGCCAGCAGCTTAATAGGACAGCGAAGCACAGATACGCAGTATTTT. Amino acids: CASSLIGQRSTDTQYF.

This chain joins TRBV29-1 and TRBJ1-5; D is possibly TRBD1 (5 bases). The CDR3 is 13 residues long. The germline V gene encodes CDR1 SQVTM and CDR2 ANQGSEA. Between the trimmed V and J ends, which lost 4 bases and 5 bases, there was a span of 12 bases. CDR3 DNA sequence: TGCAGCGTTGCCGCGGGGGTGGATCAGCCCCAGCATTTT. Translation gives CSVAAGVDQPQHF.

This clone was detected only a few times. The chain links TRBV6-6 to TRBJ1-5; weak D call: TRBD1 (5 bases). This CDR3 is 14 amino acids long. Germline V gene data show CDR1 as MNHNY and CDR2 as SVGAGI (reference sequence). V gave up 2 bases and J gave up 5 bases, with 10 bases separating them. The CDR3 nucleotides read TGTGCCAGCAGTTACAGCAGGGACTATCAGCCCCAGCATTTT. Translating it yields CASSYSRDYQPQHF.

The chain links TRBV11-2 to TRBJ2-3; 7 nucleotides line up with TRBD2. There are 16 residues in the CDR3. From germline, CDR1 is SGHAT and CDR2 FQNNGV. J gave up 2 bases and V 4 bases, and 9 bases lay outside the gene matches. As DNA, the CDR3 is TGTGCCAGCAGCTCGATAAAGCGGGGAAACACAGATACGCAGTATTTT. Translation gives CASSSIKRGNTDTQYF.

This chain uses TRBV11-2 with TRBJ2-5; the match to TRBD2 covers 11 bases. The length of the CDR3 is 16 residues. V shed 6 bases, J shed 2 bases, and the junction held 8 bases outside the gene matches. CDR1 is SGHAT and CDR2 is FQNNGV in the germline V gene. CDR3 DNA sequence: TGTGCCAGCAGTCAAAGGCTAGCGGGGGGTCAAGAGACCCAGTACTTC. Amino acid sequence: CASSQRLAGGQETQYF. Filled out from reference TRBV11-2 and TRBJ2-5, the complete variable domain reads EAGVAQSPRYKIIEKRQSVAFWCNPISGHATLYWYQQILGQGPKLLIQFQNNGVVDDSQLPKDRFSAERLKGVDSTLKIQPAKLEDSAVYLCASSQRLAGGQETQYFGPGTRLLVL.

V gene TRBV28 combines with J gene TRBJ1-5; maybe TRBD1 (6 bases). CDR1 MDHEN and CDR2 SYDVKM come from the germline V gene. This CDR3 contains 15 residues. Between the trimmed V and J ends, which lost 2 bases and 1 base, there was a span of 9 bases. The chain's CDR3 is CASSLTDSSNQPQHF. CDR3 sequence (DNA): TGTGCCAGCAGTTTAACGGACAGCAGCAATCAGCCCCAGCATTTT.

The genes are TRBV7-2 and TRBJ1-5; a weak D match, TRBD1 (5 bases). This CDR3 has 15 residues. Per the germline V gene, CDR1 is SGHTA and CDR2 is FQGNSA. Trimming took off 0 bases at V and 7 bases at J, with 13 bases between the two ends. The CDR3 region is CASSLALGLGQPQHF. CDR3 coding DNA: TGTGCCAGCAGCTTAGCATTGGGGCTGGGGCAGCCCCAGCATTTT.

V gene TRBV28 combines with J gene TRBJ1-2, with no clear D. Germline loops: CDR1 MDHEN, CDR2 SYDVKM. V shed 2 bases and J shed 3 bases, with 10 bases lying between them. The CDR3 has 14 amino acids. The CDR3: CASSLAGLDYGYTF. CDR3 nucleotide sequence: TGTGCCAGCAGTTTAGCGGGGTTGGACTATGGCTACACCTTC.

This sequence joins TRBV6-5 and TRBJ2-5; 8 bases match TRBD2. The CDR3 loop spans 13 amino acids. CDR1 and CDR2 (germline): MNHEY, SVGAGI. The V segment lost 6 bases and the J segment 6 bases; nucleotides outside the gene matches: 6. CDR3 bases: TGTGCCAGCAGCGGTAGCGGGGTTAAGACCCAGTACTTC. This translates into CASSGSGVKTQYF.

For the CDR3, the DNA is TGTGCCAGCAGATGGACGGGGGTTGGCTACACCTTC. It specifies CASRWTGVGYTF. J is TRBJ1-2 and V is TRBV2; tentatively, D is TRBD1 (5 bases). The CDR3 is 12 residues long. V lost 6 bases and J lost 7, with 12 bases in between. CDR1 and CDR2 from the germline V gene are SNHLY and FYNNEI.

This clone appeared once. The chain carries TRBV18 and TRBJ1-2; possibly TRBD1 for D (6 bases). Germline assignment: CDR1 KGHSH and CDR2 LQKENI. The CDR3 loop spans 15 amino acids. V dropped 6 bases and J dropped 7 bases, with 21 bases sitting between them. The CDR3 nucleotides read TGTGCCAGCTCCCAGACGACCGCCAGGGGTCCTGGCTACACCTTC. It yields the protein CASSQTTARGPGYTF.